The subject of this entry is one TCR beta chain. Its antigen is unknown. The authors ran a second PCR of about 7 to 11 cycles using a sample-barcoded 5' primer and a J-beta primer mix. MiXCR, run by TCRdb on the 5' RACE reads, gives a single entry per CDR3 protein. The repertoire holds around 1,800,000 distinct CDR3 sequences, more than 35% seen once, with 20% to 25% in the top ten. This sample is part of a study of blood T cells in healthy people across ages. Whole-study results and caveats: Fewer expanded clones and more diversity marked long-lived versus aged donors. CMV status of donors was unknown, possibly confounding expanded clonotype changes.

The draw of peripheral blood yielded ten milliliters from each donor. The V gene lost 2 bases and the J gene lost 5 bases, with 9 bases spanning the gap. This CDR3 has 14 residues. The germline CDR1 and CDR2 sequences are SGHTA and FQGNSA. The clonotype originates from a human donor in good health. The V call is TRBV7-2, the J call TRBJ2-2; D is unresolved. Sequencing used blood. DNA for the CDR3: TGTGCCAGCAGCTTAACCCCTAGGACCGGGGAGCTGTTTTTT. This sequence encodes CASSLTPRTGELFF. Combining the CDR3 with reference TRBV7-2 and TRBJ2-2 gives the whole variable domain GAGVSQSPSNKVTEKGKDVELRCDPISGHTALYWYRQSLGQGLEFLIYFQGNSAPDKSGLPSDRFSAERTGGSVSTLTIQRTQQEDSAVYLCASSLTPRTGELFFGEGSRLTVL.